Listed here are 27 T cell receptor beta chains from one sample, sequenced in a study of glioma-infiltrating T cells. The iRepertoire nested amplicon-rescue multiplex PCR amplified TCR alpha and beta CDR3s from RNA. TCRdb processed the multiplex PCR reads anew with MiXCR; each CDR3 protein has one entry. The data hold about 3,900 distinct CDR3 sequences, with about a third observed a single time. Sequencing was carried out using glioma tissue, nonneoplastic brain tissue, or PBMCs (not recorded which). The receptors shown here come from a human donor with low-grade glioma or glioblastoma, undergoing nonglioma brain surgery, or in good health (not recorded which).

The chain joins TRBV29-1 to TRBJ2-3; 7 bases fit TRBD2. After removal of 4 bases from V and 1 base from J, the junction contained 11 bases not matched to a gene. The CDR3 covers 16 residues. Per the germline V gene, CDR1 is SQVTM and CDR2 is ANQGSEA. This CDR3 is CSVGFMGGGGTDTQYF. For the CDR3, the DNA is TGCAGCGTTGGATTCATGGGGGGGGGTGGCACAGATACGCAGTATTTT.

This clonotype is classed as medium-sized. J is TRBJ2-1 and V is TRBV6-4, with a tentative D call TRBD2 (6 bases). CDR3 size: 15 residues. Germline loops: CDR1 MRHNA, CDR2 SNTAGT. Trimming removed 7 bases from V and 6 bases from J, with 19 bases in between. The CDR3: CASTRDSGGGNEQFF. Written as DNA, the CDR3 is TGTGCCAGCACTCGGGACTCTGGGGGTGGCAATGAGCAGTTCTTC.

With regard to this clonotype: This may be a read error, as it is one base from a much larger clone. The CDR3 DNA is TGTGCCAGCACCCCTCCAGGGGGCTACACCTTC. Translated, it gives CASTPPGGYTF. The V and J genes are TRBV3-1 and TRBJ1-2; possible D gene TRBD1, 5 bases. Germline V gives CDR1 LGHDT, CDR2 YNNKEL (reference sequence). The CDR3 contains 11 residues. The V and J ends lost 7 bases and 8 bases respectively, with 11 bases between them.

This clonotype rates as medium-sized. The V and J genes are TRBV20-1 and TRBJ1-2; maybe TRBD1 (6 bases). CDR1 is DFQATT and CDR2 is SNEGSKA in the germline V gene (reference sequence). Trimming took 0 bases from V and 6 from J, leaving 14 bases between them. The CDR3 runs 14 residues. The CDR3 sequence is CSARDRTDANGYTF. Written as DNA, the CDR3 is TGCAGTGCTAGAGATCGGACAGACGCGAATGGCTACACCTTC.

This clonotype was seen more than once but under ten times. The V call is TRBV30, the J call TRBJ1-5; possibly TRBD1 for D (6 bases). Germline V gene sequence: CDR1 GTSNPN, CDR2 SVGIG (reference sequence). The CDR3 extends over 13 amino acids. Here the CDR3 DNA reads TGTGCTTGGGGCCGGGACACTTATCAGCCCCAGCATTTT. Translating it yields CAWGRDTYQPQHF.

The V and J genes are TRBV4-1 and TRBJ2-5; D may match TRBD1 or TRBD2 (6 bases each). The CDR3 length is 15 residues. Germline values: CDR1 MGHRA, CDR2 YSYEKL. V lost 4 bases and J lost 0, with 12 bases in between. The CDR3 here is CASSPLGGYQETQYF. The CDR3 bases are TGCGCCAGCAGCCCCCTGGGGGGCTACCAAGAGACCCAGTACTTC.

At least ten counts were recorded for this clonotype. V gene TRBV24-1 combines with J gene TRBJ2-5, with 8 bases fitting TRBD1. With V trimmed by 4 bases and J by 7 bases, 10 bases remained unmatched. The CDR3 is made up of 15 amino acids. CDR1 KGHDR and CDR2 SFDVKD come from the germline V gene. The CDR3 DNA is TGTGCCACCAGTGACCCCGGACAGGGTGACGGGACCCAGTACTTC. This codes for CATSDPGQGDGTQYF.

Comment on this clonotype: A read error is likely, as this CDR3 ends without the conserved phenylalanine or tryptophan. The rearrangement links TRBV27 to TRBJ1-2; maybe TRBD1 (6 bases). The CDR3 totals 13 residues. Germline assignment: CDR1 MNHEY and CDR2 SMNVEV (reference sequence). CDR3 protein: CTSSSSGHVGYTP. Written as DNA, the CDR3 is TGTACCAGCAGTTCGTCGGGACATGTTGGCTACACCCCC.

Relative to its sample, this clonotype is medium-sized. This sequence joins TRBV4-1 and TRBJ2-7; tentative D call: TRBD1 (5 bases). Deletions cut 3 bases from V and 1 base from J, with 19 bases between. CDR3 length equals 17 residues. Germline CDR1 and CDR2: MGHRA and YSYEKL. CDR3 in amino acids: CASSQDQLTATSYEQYF. CDR3 in DNA: TGCGCCAGCAGCCAGGATCAACTGACAGCTACATCCTACGAGCAGTACTTC.

This clonotype has only a few counts. The rearrangement uses TRBV9 and TRBJ1-4, with D perhaps matching TRBD1 (5 bases). The CDR3 totals 16 residues. Trimming shortened V by 3 bases and J by 0 bases, and 12 bases separated the two germline ends. Germline-derived CDR1 and CDR2 are SGDLS and YYNGEE. DNA of the CDR3: TGTGCCAGCAGCGGGCCAGGGATTGCAACTAATGAAAAACTGTTTTTT. This sequence encodes CASSGPGIATNEKLFF.

The table lists this clonotype with a few counts. The chain couples TRBV19 to TRBJ1-1; D might be TRBD1 (5 bases). Germline loops: CDR1 LNHDA, CDR2 SQIVND (reference sequence). The germline V and J ends were trimmed by 0 bases and 1 base, with 24 bases remaining between them. The CDR3 is made up of 20 amino acids. The CDR3 coding sequence is TGTGCCAGTAGTATAGAATCCCTGACAGTCCCCCCCCAAGCGAACACTGAAGCTTTCTTT. It codes for CASSIESLTVPPQANTEAFF.

About this clonotype: The CDR3 end shows no conserved phenylalanine or tryptophan, and so a read error is likely. The V call is TRBV7-2, the J call TRBJ1-1; 7 bases line up with TRBD1. CDR3 length: 14 residues. Per germline, CDR1 SGHTA and CDR2 FQGNSA. The CDR3 bases are TGTGCCAGCAGCGCAGAGACAGGGAATACTGAGGCTTTCCTT. Its translation: CASSAETGNTEAFL.

The J gene is TRBJ2-5, the V gene TRBV7-2; D possibly corresponds to TRBD1 (9 bases). With 4 bases removed from V and 6 bases from J, the gap between germline ends came to 30 bases. The length of the CDR3 is 19 residues. Germline V gene data show CDR1 as SGHTA and CDR2 as FQGNSA. CDR3 DNA: TGTGCCAGCAGCTCGGGGGGGGTCCGAGCAGGGACAGGGCGAAAGACCCAGTACTTC. Amino acids: CASSSGGVRAGTGRKTQYF.

This clonotype is labeled as medium-sized. The V gene is TRBV7-2, the J gene TRBJ1-3; the D gene is possibly TRBD1 (5 bases). Germline values: CDR1 SGHTA, CDR2 FQGNSA. Deletions cut 1 base from V and 0 bases from J, with 10 bases between. This CDR3 is built from 16 residues. CDR3 region: CASSLVQASSGNTIYF. CDR3 DNA sequence: TGTGCCAGCAGCTTAGTACAGGCCAGCTCTGGAAACACCATATATTTT.

This clonotype was counted at least ten times. The V call is TRBV6-1, the J call TRBJ2-3, with 13 bases identical to TRBD2. The CDR3 has 18 amino acids. Per germline, CDR1 MNHNS and CDR2 SASEGT. The V gene end was trimmed by 5 bases and the J gene end by 1 base; junction bases not matched to a gene: 9. CDR3 bases: TGTGCCAGCAGTTTCCGGTGGACTAGCGGGGGAGGCACAGATACGCAGTATTTT. Residues: CASSFRWTSGGGTDTQYF.

By share, this clonotype ranks as medium-sized. V and J are TRBV6-6 and TRBJ1-1; a possible D gene is TRBD1 (5 bases). Trimming removed 0 bases from V and 0 bases from J, with 11 bases in between. This CDR3 has 16 residues. In germline, CDR1 is MNHNY, CDR2 SVGAGI (reference sequence). CDR3 DNA: TGTGCCAGCAGTTACTCGGGCGGGGCCCTGAACACTGAAGCTTTCTTT. Its protein is CASSYSGGALNTEAFF.

This clonotype is medium-sized within its sample. The chain links TRBV7-2 to TRBJ2-7, with D uncertain. The CDR3 is 12 amino acids. The V gene lost 3 bases and the J gene lost 4 bases, with 7 bases spanning the gap. The germline V gene encodes CDR1 SGHTA and CDR2 FQGNSA. Written as DNA, the CDR3 is TGTGCCAGCAGCTTCGGTTGGTACGAGCAGTACTTC. Protein product: CASSFGWYEQYF.

Many counts were recorded for this clonotype. J is TRBJ2-2 and V is TRBV27, with D perhaps matching TRBD1 or TRBD2 (5 bases each). CDR3 length: 16 residues. V was cut by 5 bases and J by 3 bases, with 16 bases left in between. Germline CDR1 MNHEY, CDR2 SMNVEV (reference sequence). CDR3 nucleotide sequence: TGTGCCAGCAGTACCCCCGGGACCGATTACACCGGGGAGCTGTTTTTT. It translates to CASSTPGTDYTGELFF.

This clonotype is labeled large (0.1 to 1%). The chain couples TRBV7-2 to TRBJ2-3, with 9 positions matching TRBD1. The V and J ends lost 5 bases and 0 bases, in that order; junction bases with no gene match: 6. Germline V CDR1 and CDR2: SGHTA, FQGNSA. The CDR3 is made up of 16 amino acids. CDR3 nucleotides: TGTGCCAGCAGCCCATTAGGGACAGGGAGCACAGATACGCAGTATTTT. Amino acid sequence: CASSPLGTGSTDTQYF.

This clonotype was detected ten times or more. The chain recombines TRBV6-6 with TRBJ2-3; D gene unclear. V lost 2 bases and J lost 3, with 9 bases in between. Germline CDR1 MNHNY, CDR2 SVGAGI (reference sequence). The CDR3 contains 14 residues. The CDR3 DNA reads TGTGCCAGCAGTTACAGACCGTGGACAGATACGCAGTATTTT. It yields the protein CASSYRPWTDTQYF.

This clonotype was picked up many times. The chain employs TRBV14 and TRBJ1-1, with D uncertain. CDR3 length: 13 residues. Germline values: CDR1 SGHDN, CDR2 FVKESK. Trimming took 1 base from V and 2 from J, leaving 5 bases between them. The DNA of the CDR3 is TGTGCCAGCAGCCAAGGGATTAACACTGAAGCTTTCTTT. Encoded protein: CASSQGINTEAFF.

This clonotype has a count of ten or more. V usage is TRBV29-1 and J usage is TRBJ1-1; D is possibly TRBD1 (6 bases). This CDR3 contains 14 residues. Germline lookup yields CDR1 SQVTM and CDR2 ANQGSEA. With 6 bases removed from V and 0 bases from J, the gap between germline ends came to 14 bases. Written as DNA, the CDR3 is TGCAGCGTACGAACCGGACAGATGAACACTGAAGCTTTCTTT. Its translation: CSVRTGQMNTEAFF.

As for this clonotype: This CDR3 is missing its conserved last phenylalanine or tryptophan, likely due to a read error. The V gene is TRBV12-3 or TRBV12-4, the J gene TRBJ2-1, with TRBD2 matching over 8 bases. J lost 0 bases, V lost 6 bases, and 7 bases had no gene match. CDR3 size: 16 residues. The CDR3 DNA is TGTGCCAGCAGCTCCCCCGGGGGGGGCTCCTACAATGAGCAGTTCCTC. Its protein product is CASSSPGGGSYNEQFL.

This clonotype was seen only a few times. The gene calls are TRBV29-1 and TRBJ2-1; 9 nucleotides match TRBD2. This CDR3 is 13 amino acids long. Germline V gives CDR1 SQVTM, CDR2 ANQGSEA. V shed 1 base, J shed 8 bases, and the junction held 3 bases outside the gene matches. This CDR3 reads CSVEGAGGHEQFF. As DNA, the CDR3 is TGCAGCGTTGAAGGAGCGGGGGGCCATGAGCAGTTCTTC.

For this clonotype: A much larger clone is a single base away; this may be a read error. The V gene is TRBV18, the J gene TRBJ1-5; 10 bases are shared with TRBD1. Per the germline V gene, CDR1 is KGHSH and CDR2 is LQKENI. The CDR3 totals 16 residues. The V and J ends lost 3 bases and 6 bases, in that order; junction bases with no gene match: 8. The CDR3, as DNA: TGTGCCAGCTCACCCTCCCAGACAGGGGGCAGTCAGCCCCAGCATTTT. It specifies CASSPSQTGGSQPQHF.

This clonotype qualifies as medium-sized. This sequence joins TRBV30 and TRBJ2-7; D gene ambiguous. This CDR3 is 12 amino acids long. Germline V gene sequence: CDR1 GTSNPN, CDR2 SVGIG (reference sequence). With 8 bases removed from V and 2 bases from J, the gap between germline ends came to 13 bases. The CDR3 loop reads CAAHSPPYEQYF. In DNA, the CDR3 is TGTGCCGCGCACAGTCCCCCCTACGAGCAGTACTTC.

This clonotype rates as medium-sized. V usage is TRBV6-1 and J usage is TRBJ2-5, with 7 bases that match TRBD1. CDR3 length equals 15 residues. V shed 6 bases, J shed 1 base, and the junction held 8 bases outside the gene matches. CDR1 MNHNS and CDR2 SASEGT come from the germline V gene. The CDR3 DNA is TGTGCCAGCAGGGAGACAGGGAGAGGCCAAGAGACCCAGTACTTC. This codes for CASRETGRGQETQYF.